This TCR beta chain was recorded in a study of blood T cells in healthy people across ages. General study points: Diversity estimates drawn from one million T cells were deemed underestimates.

CDR1 and CDR2 (germline): SEHNR, FQNEAQ (reference sequence). CDR3 length: 14 amino acids. Trimming pared 3 bases from V and 9 bases from J, leaving 12 bases between. Turning to this clonotype: As yet, its antigen is unknown.

Combining a sample-barcoded 5' primer with a J-beta primer mix, a second PCR ran for roughly 6 to 12 cycles. Each sample yielded at least 3 million CDR3-containing paired-end reads. TCRdb called the 5' RACE reads again in MiXCR, with one record for every CDR3 protein. This sample has about a million distinct CDR3 sequences; 40% to 60% occur once, and the top ten carry under 15%. The sequenced sample was blood. The rearrangement joins TRBV7-9 to TRBJ1-6; D perhaps matches TRBD1 (5 bases). The origin of this receptor is a man aged 25 to 45 in good health. CDR3 sequence reads: CASSFDGGGSPLHF. The CDR3 region has the DNA TGTGCCAGCAGCTTTGATGGGGGTGGTTCACCCCTCCACTTT.